Presented here are 30 T cell receptor beta chains from one specimen sequenced in a study of CD8+CD57+ T cells in acquired aplastic anemia. For CDR3 and TCR beta VDJ profiling, genomic DNA was the template used. TCRdb independently ran MiXCR on the reads; one entry per CDR3 protein. The sample carries approximately 190,000 distinct CDR3 sequences, over 60% recorded once. The sample comprised sorted CD4+, CD8+, or CD8+CD57+ T cells (not recorded which) from PBMCs. The receptor set was obtained from a human donor with severe aplastic anemia or a healthy control (not recorded which).

The V call is TRBV29-1, the J call TRBJ2-7, with 9 bases aligning to TRBD1. Germline V gene lookup returns CDR1 SQVTM and CDR2 ANQGSEA. This CDR3 has 16 amino acids. The junction had 17 bases not matched to a gene; V was cut back by 8 bases and J by 3 bases. The CDR3 loop is CSLRGQGGRADYEQYF. The CDR3 nucleotides read TGCAGCTTGAGGGGACAGGGCGGCCGCGCCGACTACGAGCAGTACTTC.

V usage is TRBV7-3 and J usage is TRBJ2-1, with 8 bases matching TRBD1. CDR3 size: 15 residues. The junction had 4 bases not matched to a gene; V was cut back by 5 bases and J by 1 base. CDR1 is SGHTA, CDR2 FQGTGA, per germline. Written as DNA, the CDR3 is TGTGCCAGCAGCCAGGGGGCGGGATCCTACAATGAGCAGTTCTTC. Its protein product is CASSQGAGSYNEQFF.

At least ten counts were recorded for this clonotype. The CDR3 loop reads CASSNTADTGELFF. CDR3 nucleotides: TGTGCCAGCAGCAATACAGCGGACACCGGGGAGCTGTTTTTT. The rearrangement uses TRBV11-2 and TRBJ2-2, with D maybe TRBD2 (5 bases). The CDR3 runs 14 residues. Germline V gene sequence: CDR1 SGHAT, CDR2 FQNNGV. Trimming pared 5 bases from V and 3 bases from J, leaving 10 bases between.

The CDR3 spells CASSYYKNTDTQYF. The CDR3 coding sequence is TGTGCCAGCAGTTACTACAAGAACACAGATACGCAGTATTTT. The V call is TRBV6-5, the J call TRBJ2-3; D is undetermined. The CDR3 is made up of 14 amino acids. Germline V gene sequence: CDR1 MNHEY, CDR2 SVGAGI. The germline V and J ends were trimmed by 1 base and 2 bases, with 7 bases remaining between them.

This chain connects TRBV29-1 to TRBJ1-6, with D possibly TRBD1 on 5 matching bases. Deletions cut 5 bases from V and 7 bases from J, with 12 bases between. This CDR3 has 13 residues. From germline, CDR1 is SQVTM and CDR2 ANQGSEA. CDR3 loop: CSVLPGTNSPLHF. The CDR3 nucleotides read TGCAGCGTTCTGCCGGGGACCAATTCACCCCTCCACTTT.

CDR3 in amino acids: CASSNPRQVTGETQYF. CDR3 sequence (DNA): TGTGCCAGTAGTAACCCCCGACAGGTAACCGGAGAGACCCAGTACTTC. The V gene is TRBV19, the J gene TRBJ2-5; D is possibly TRBD1 (6 bases). V was pared by 4 bases and J by 4 bases, with 19 bases between. Germline CDR1 reads LNHDA; CDR2 reads SQIVND (reference sequence). The CDR3 extends over 16 amino acids.

The chain uses TRBV15 and TRBJ1-1, with TRBD1 identical over 9 bases. Germline V lookup: CDR1 LNHNV, CDR2 YYDKDF (reference sequence). This CDR3 contains 13 residues. J lost 7 bases, V lost 4 bases, and 4 bases had no gene match. CDR3 protein: CATSTGQGSEAFF. DNA of the CDR3: TGTGCCACCAGCACGGGACAGGGTAGTGAAGCTTTCTTT.

This clonotype was seen more than once but under ten times. The rearrangement joins TRBV12-3 or TRBV12-4 to TRBJ2-2; D gene uncertain. V lost 5 bases, J lost 3 bases, and 19 bases lay in between. CDR3 size: 17 residues. As DNA, the CDR3 is TGTGCCAGCAGTCCGAGGATTAACTATGGCTACACCGGGGAGCTGTTTTTT. This codes for CASSPRINYGYTGELFF.

CDR3 in DNA: TGTGCCAGCAGCTTAGATTCCCAGGTTGGCACTGAAGCTTTCTTT. This encodes CASSLDSQVGTEAFF. This chain links TRBV7-2 with TRBJ1-1; no reliable D call. The CDR3 is 15 residues long. Germline V lookup: CDR1 SGHTA, CDR2 FQGNSA. V was cut by 1 base and J by 4 bases, with 13 bases left in between.

Worth noting for this clonotype: A much larger clone lies a single base off, so this may be a read error. This chain joins TRBV12-3 or TRBV12-4 and TRBJ1-5; 9 bases map to TRBD1. The CDR3 extends over 16 amino acids. The CDR3: CVSSSSTGGGDQPQHF. The DNA for the CDR3 is TGTGTCAGCAGTTCGTCGACAGGGGGTGGCGATCAGCCCCAGCATTTT.

This chain connects TRBV10-2 to TRBJ1-1, with D tentatively TRBD1 (6 bases). CDR1 is WSHSY, CDR2 SAAADI, per germline. The CDR3 runs 16 residues. Trimming cost V 0 bases and J 1 base, with 12 bases left between them. The CDR3 spells CASSESGKQGNTEAFF. The CDR3 DNA reads as TGCGCCAGCAGTGAGTCGGGGAAACAGGGGAACACTGAAGCTTTCTTT.

V and J are TRBV5-1 and TRBJ2-4; D is unresolved. The CDR3 consists of 14 residues. V was cut by 0 bases and J by 8 bases, with 12 bases left in between. CDR1 is SGHRS and CDR2 is YFSETQ in the germline V gene. The CDR3: CASSLEGDSDIQYF. The CDR3 DNA reads as TGCGCCAGCAGCTTGGAGGGTGACTCCGACATTCAGTACTTC.

This chain links TRBV24-1 with TRBJ2-1; 9 bases map to TRBD1. The germline V gene encodes CDR1 KGHDR and CDR2 SFDVKD. The CDR3 length is 16 residues. V gave up 4 bases and J gave up 4 bases; unmatched junction bases: 7. For the CDR3, the DNA is TGTGCCACCAGTGACCCAAGGACAGGGGAATACAATGAGCAGTTCTTC. This codes for CATSDPRTGEYNEQFF.

V is TRBV5-4 and J is TRBJ2-1, with TRBD2 as a possible D gene (6 bases). The CDR3 covers 14 residues. Germline V CDR1 and CDR2: SGHNT, YYREEE (reference sequence). The ends were cut back, 5 bases at V and 10 bases at J, with 19 bases in the middle. Written as DNA, the CDR3 is TGTGCCAGCAGTGAATACTTGAGTGGGAGGGAGCAGTTCTTC. Amino acids: CASSEYLSGREQFF.

The V gene is TRBV7-2, the J gene TRBJ2-1; D is ambiguous. V lost 1 base and J lost 3, with 13 bases in between. This CDR3 has 16 amino acids. Per germline, CDR1 SGHTA and CDR2 FQGNSA. CDR3 in DNA: TGTGCCAGCAGCTTAGTTTCTTGGGCTGGCTACAATGAGCAGTTCTTC. It encodes CASSLVSWAGYNEQFF.

Regarding this clonotype: The germline gene is not matched at one end of the junction; a read error may be the cause. The gene calls are TRBV7-9 and TRBJ2-7, with D possibly being TRBD1 or TRBD2 (5 bases each). Germline V gene data show CDR1 as SEHNR and CDR2 as FQNEAQ (reference sequence). CDR3 length: 18 residues. Here the CDR3 DNA reads TGCGCCAGCAGCTTAGTAGGGGTCGGGACGAGGACCCGCTACGAGCAGTACTTC. Amino acids: CASSLVGVGTRTRYEQYF.

This clonotype showed up many times. The chain combines TRBV12-3 or TRBV12-4 with TRBJ2-3; D unresolved. V lost 4 bases and J 6 bases, leaving 11 bases between the germline ends. CDR3 length: 13 amino acids. The CDR3 bases are TGTGCCAGCAGTTACCGGGCAGCGGATACGCAGTATTTT. This encodes CASSYRAADTQYF.

The V and J genes are TRBV2 and TRBJ1-6; unclear D gene. The germline gives CDR1 SNHLY, CDR2 FYNNEI. Trimming took 7 bases from V and 9 from J, leaving 19 bases between them. This CDR3 region has 15 residues. The CDR3 is CASMVESGLASPLHF. CDR3 sequence (DNA): TGTGCCAGCATGGTTGAGTCAGGTTTGGCTTCACCCCTCCACTTT.

This clonotype was seen a few times. The chain has TRBV7-9 and TRBJ2-5, with 7 bases aligning to TRBD1. The V and J ends lost 5 bases and 2 bases, in that order; junction bases with no gene match: 2. The germline CDR1 and CDR2 sequences are SEHNR and FQNEAQ (reference sequence). This CDR3 spans 13 amino acids. In DNA form, the CDR3 reads TGTGCCAGCAGCCCGGACAGGCAAGAGACCCAGTACTTC. This translates into CASSPDRQETQYF.

The V gene is TRBV7-8, the J gene TRBJ2-7; 11 bases map to TRBD2. Gene TRBJ2-1 matches the end of the DNA better, so the J call may be wrong. Germline CDR1 SGHVS, CDR2 FQNEAQ. The length of the CDR3 is 16 residues. CDR3: CASSLGLAGGKDEQFF. CDR3 bases: TGTGCCAGCAGCTTAGGCCTAGCGGGAGGAAAGGATGAGCAGTTCTTC.

This clonotype was observed many times. V gene TRBV2 combines with J gene TRBJ1-6; a possible D gene is TRBD1 (5 bases). Germline CDR1 and CDR2: SNHLY and FYNNEI. This CDR3 has 16 amino acids. V was shortened by 4 bases and J by 6 bases, with 16 bases between the two germline ends. This CDR3 is CASSAFRLGGNSPLHF. The DNA for the CDR3 is TGTGCCAGCAGTGCCTTTAGACTGGGGGGTAATTCACCCCTCCACTTT. Full variable domain (remainder filled in from reference TRBV2 and TRBJ1-6): EPEVTQTPSHQVTQMGQEVILRCVPISNHLYFYWYRQILGQKVEFLVSFYNNEISEKSEIFDDQFSVERPDGSNFTLKIRSTKLEDSAMYFCASSAFRLGGNSPLHFGNGTRLTVT.

The chain links TRBV7-6 to TRBJ2-2; no reliable D call. Germline V gene lookup returns CDR1 SGHVS and CDR2 FNYEAQ. Trimming shortened V by 5 bases and J by 8 bases, and 15 bases separated the two germline ends. This CDR3 region has 14 residues. The CDR3 protein is CASSGDQLPGELFF. In DNA, the CDR3 is TGTGCCAGCAGCGGGGATCAACTCCCGGGGGAGCTGTTTTTT.

This chain connects TRBV12-3 or TRBV12-4 to TRBJ2-1; possible D gene TRBD1, 6 bases. Trimming removed 4 bases at V and 8 bases at J, with 18 bases between. The CDR3 spans 15 residues. In DNA, the CDR3 is TGTGCCAGCAGTTACGCTGTCGGAACAGGGCATGAGCAGTTCTTC. Encoded protein: CASSYAVGTGHEQFF.

In its sample, this clonotype was seen many times. V usage is TRBV11-2 and J usage is TRBJ1-2; 8 bases align to TRBD1. CDR3 length: 17 residues. The J segment lost 4 bases and the V segment lost 1 base, leaving 11 bases of the junction unmatched. Germline values: CDR1 SGHAT, CDR2 FQNNGV. The CDR3 sequence is CASSLGAGTGTFYGYTF. For the CDR3, the DNA is TGTGCCAGCAGCTTAGGTGCCGGGACAGGAACCTTCTATGGCTACACCTTC.

The CDR3 is CSALTGGYGYTF. In nucleotides, the CDR3 is TGCAGTGCTTTGACAGGGGGCTATGGCTACACCTTC. The chain joins TRBV20-1 to TRBJ1-2; 9 bases align to TRBD1. With V trimmed by 5 bases and J by 4 bases, 2 bases remained unmatched. Germline V gene data show CDR1 as DFQATT and CDR2 as SNEGSKA (reference sequence). The CDR3 is 12 residues long.

This chain links TRBV20-1 with TRBJ2-7; TRBD1 aligns across 7 bases. Germline V gene lookup returns CDR1 DFQATT and CDR2 SNEGSKA (reference sequence). CDR3 length: 13 amino acids. The CDR3 here is CSARGDRDYGQYV. The CDR3 DNA is TGCAGTGCTAGGGGTGACAGGGATTACGGGCAGTACGTC.

The chain links TRBV7-9 to TRBJ1-4; 9 bases align to TRBD1. The CDR3 covers 17 residues. V was clipped by 5 bases and J by 0 bases; unmatched bases: 7. Germline V gene lookup returns CDR1 SEHNR and CDR2 FQNEAQ (reference sequence). The chain's CDR3 is CASSTGQGSTTNEKLFF. CDR3 DNA: TGTGCCAGCAGCACGGGACAGGGATCTACAACTAATGAAAAACTGTTTTTT.

On this clonotype: This may be a read error, as it is one base from a much larger clone. J is TRBJ2-1 and V is TRBV3-1; 8 positions agree with TRBD2. Per germline, CDR1 LGHDT and CDR2 YNNKEL (reference sequence). The CDR3 consists of 16 residues. V shed 6 bases and J 2 bases; nucleotides not matched to a gene: 9. The CDR3 nucleotides read TGTGCCAGCAGTTGCGACAGCGGGGGACCCTACAATGAGCAGTTCTTC. Protein: CASSCDSGGPYNEQFF.

This chain uses TRBV20-1 with TRBJ2-7; 16 bases are shared with TRBD2. CDR1 DFQATT and CDR2 SNEGSKA come from the germline V gene (reference sequence). This CDR3 has 17 amino acids. The trim removed 0 bases at V and 3 bases at J, leaving 5 bases unmatched. CDR3 nucleotide sequence: TGCAGTGCTAGAGAGGGACTAGCGGGGGGGCCAGGCTACGAGCAGTACTTC. This encodes CSAREGLAGGPGYEQYF.

The rearrangement uses TRBV20-1 and TRBJ2-7, with TRBD1 matching over 7 bases. This CDR3 spans 14 amino acids. Germline V CDR1 and CDR2: DFQATT, SNEGSKA (reference sequence). V lost 0 bases and J lost 3; bases outside the gene matches: 5. The CDR3 here is CSARDLGQHYEQYF. In DNA form, the CDR3 reads TGCAGTGCTAGAGACCTGGGACAGCACTACGAGCAGTACTTC.